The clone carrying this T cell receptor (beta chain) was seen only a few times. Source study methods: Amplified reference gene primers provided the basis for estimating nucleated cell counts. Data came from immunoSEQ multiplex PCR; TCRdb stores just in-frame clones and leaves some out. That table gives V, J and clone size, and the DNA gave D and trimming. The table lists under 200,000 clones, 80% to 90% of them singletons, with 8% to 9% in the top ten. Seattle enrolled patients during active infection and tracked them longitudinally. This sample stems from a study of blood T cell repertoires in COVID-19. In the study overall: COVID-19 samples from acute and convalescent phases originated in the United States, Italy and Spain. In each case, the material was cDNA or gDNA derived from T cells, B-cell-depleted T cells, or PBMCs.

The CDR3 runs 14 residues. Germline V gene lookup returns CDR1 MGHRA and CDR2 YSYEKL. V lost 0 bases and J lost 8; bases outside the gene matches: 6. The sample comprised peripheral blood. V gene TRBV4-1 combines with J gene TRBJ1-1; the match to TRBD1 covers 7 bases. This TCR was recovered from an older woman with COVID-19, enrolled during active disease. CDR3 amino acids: CASSQDPRGVEAFF. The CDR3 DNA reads TGCGCCAGCAGCCAAGACCCCAGGGGGGTAGAAGCTTTCTTT.